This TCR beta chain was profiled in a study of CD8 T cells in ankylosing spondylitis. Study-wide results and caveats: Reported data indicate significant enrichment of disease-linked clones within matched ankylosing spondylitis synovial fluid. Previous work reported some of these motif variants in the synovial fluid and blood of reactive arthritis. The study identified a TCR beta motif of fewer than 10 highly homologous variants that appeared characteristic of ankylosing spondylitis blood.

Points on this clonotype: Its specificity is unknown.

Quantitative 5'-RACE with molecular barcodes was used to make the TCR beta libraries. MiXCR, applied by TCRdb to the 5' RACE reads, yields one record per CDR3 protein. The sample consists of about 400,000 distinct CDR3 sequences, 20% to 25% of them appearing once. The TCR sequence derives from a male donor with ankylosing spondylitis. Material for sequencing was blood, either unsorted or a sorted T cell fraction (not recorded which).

The CDR3 spells CSVARDKAYEQYF. CDR3 nucleotide sequence: TGCAGCGTTGCCCGGGACAAGGCCTACGAGCAGTACTTC. The genes are TRBV29-1 and TRBJ2-7, with D tentatively TRBD1 (6 bases). The CDR3 runs 13 residues. Germline lookup yields CDR1 SQVTM and CDR2 ANQGSEA. V lost 4 bases and J lost 2, with 12 bases in between.